This T cell receptor (beta chain) stems from a study of T cells after yellow fever vaccination. As for the study in general: In the case of low-cell-number fractions, SMART-Seq v4 Ultra Low Input was used for preparation.

They built TCR cDNA with 5'RACE template switching, a step that put in a universal primer site and UMIs. MiXCR, applied by TCRdb to the 5' RACE reads, yields one record per CDR3 protein. The table records roughly 340,000 distinct CDR3 sequences, roughly 8.7% of them present only once. The germline CDR1 and CDR2 sequences are MNHNS and SASEGT. CDR3 length equals 14 residues. The junction had 4 bases not matched to a gene; V was cut back by 6 bases and J by 2 bases. The V gene is TRBV6-1, the J gene TRBJ2-7; 10 bases line up with TRBD2. The material sequenced was PBMCs, taken on the day of the first yellow fever vaccination. The TCR was taken from a man between 18 and 35 years old who received the YFV17D yellow fever vaccine. DNA for the CDR3: TGTGCCAGCAGCCCGGGACTAGCGACCTACGAGCAGTACTTC. Translation gives CASSPGLATYEQYF.